A single sample is the source of the 18 T cell receptor beta chains below, sequenced in a study of blood T cells in healthy people across ages. Next came a second PCR, run for about 6 to 12 cycles, which used a sample-barcoded 5' primer along with a J-beta primer mix. One entry per CDR3 protein results from TCRdb running MiXCR on the 5' RACE reads. The sample lists approximately 1,000,000 distinct CDR3 sequences, about two fifths occurring once. The specimen was blood. Source of these receptors: a man aged 18-30 years in good health.

This rearrangement joins TRBV7-9 to TRBJ2-5; 10 bases agree with TRBD1. After removal of 9 bases from V and 5 bases from J, the junction contained 12 bases not matched to a gene. The CDR3 length is 15 residues. Looked up from germline, CDR1 is SEHNR and CDR2 is FQNEAQ (reference sequence). Here the CDR3 reads CASKVPGQGLETQYF. The DNA for the CDR3 is TGTGCCAGTAAGGTTCCGGGACAGGGGTTGGAGACCCAGTACTTC.

The V call is TRBV4-2, the J call TRBJ2-5; no firm D call. The CDR3 spans 13 residues. Germline lookup yields CDR1 LGHNA and CDR2 YNFKEQ. Trimming took off 0 bases at V and 5 bases at J, with 7 bases between the two ends. CDR3 in amino acids: CASSQDTMETQYF. CDR3 DNA sequence: TGTGCCAGCAGCCAAGATACCATGGAGACCCAGTACTTC.

As for this clonotype: One junction end does not reproduce the germline sequence, and a read error may be involved. The rearrangement joins TRBV4-1 to TRBJ2-4; a possible D gene is TRBD1 (6 bases). Germline V gives CDR1 MGHRA, CDR2 YSYEKL. The CDR3 is made up of 15 amino acids. CDR3 residues: CASSQPTGTKNIRYF. The CDR3 bases are TGCGCCAGCAGCCAACCTACAGGGACCAAAAACATTCGGTACTTC.

The chain recombines TRBV7-2 with TRBJ2-3, with TRBD2 identical over 12 bases. V lost 9 bases to trimming and J lost 4 bases; unmatched junction nucleotides: 5. This CDR3 contains 14 residues. CDR1 SGHTA and CDR2 FQGNSA come from the germline V gene. The CDR3 loop is CARASGGAADTQYF. The DNA for the CDR3 is TGTGCCAGAGCTAGCGGGGGGGCCGCAGATACGCAGTATTTT. Full variable domain (remainder filled in from reference TRBV7-2 and TRBJ2-3): GAGVSQSPSNKVTEKGKDVELRCDPISGHTALYWYRQSLGQGLEFLIYFQGNSAPDKSGLPSDRFSAERTGGSVSTLTIQRTQQEDSAVYLCARASGGAADTQYFGPGTRLTVL.

This chain links TRBV5-1 with TRBJ1-2; no firm D call. Deletions cut 4 bases from V and 9 bases from J, with 16 bases between. The CDR3 totals 13 residues. CDR1 SGHRS and CDR2 YFSETQ come from the germline V gene. The CDR3 reads CASSADAPNSYTF. The CDR3 DNA reads TGCGCCAGCAGCGCGGACGCCCCTAATAGCTACACCTTC.

This clonotype was seen a few times. V usage is TRBV7-9 and J usage is TRBJ2-1, with 8 bases aligning to TRBD1. V trimming: 2 bases; J trimming: 9 bases; junction bases outside the gene matches: 9. Germline V CDR1 and CDR2: SEHNR, FQNEAQ (reference sequence). The CDR3 totals 15 residues. The CDR3 DNA reads TGTGCCAGCAGCTTAATGTCCAGGGGGCTTACTGAGCAGTTCTTC. As protein: CASSLMSRGLTEQFF.

In the case of this clonotype: At one boundary the junction diverges from the germline segment, which might be a read error. The chain links TRBV6-2 or TRBV6-3 to TRBJ1-1, with D unclear. Germline CDR1 and CDR2: MNHEY and SVGEGT. CDR3 length equals 14 residues. CDR3 DNA sequence: TGTGCCAGTAGTTGGCACAGCCAGAACACTGAAGCTTTCTTT. Its translation is CASSWHSQNTEAFF.

This clonotype showed up just a few times. The rearrangement links TRBV7-2 to TRBJ2-1; 8 positions agree with TRBD1. Trimming at V came to 5 bases and at J to 7 bases, leaving 10 bases not matched to a gene. This CDR3 has 15 amino acids. The germline gives CDR1 SGHTA, CDR2 FQGNSA. CDR3 protein: CASSRNGQGYNEQFF. DNA for the CDR3: TGTGCCAGCAGCAGAAACGGACAGGGTTATAATGAGCAGTTCTTC.

This clonotype turned up a few times. V usage is TRBV29-1 and J usage is TRBJ2-6; either TRBD1 or TRBD2 may supply D (5 bases each). Per the germline V gene, CDR1 is SQVTM and CDR2 is ANQGSEA. V shed 3 bases and J shed 2 bases, with 11 bases lying between them. The CDR3 has 15 residues. CDR3 nucleotides: TGCAGCGTTGAGCTGAGGGGAACTGGGGCCAACGTCCTGACTTTC. Translation: CSVELRGTGANVLTF.

The rearrangement links TRBV7-9 to TRBJ2-2; tentatively, D is TRBD1 (5 bases). The CDR3 runs 15 residues. V lost 3 bases and J 1 base, leaving 9 bases between the germline ends. Germline loops: CDR1 SEHNR, CDR2 FQNEAQ (reference sequence). The CDR3 nucleotides are TGTGCCAGCAGCTTTCAGGGTATGAACACCGGGGAGCTGTTTTTT. Its translation: CASSFQGMNTGELFF.

The chain is built from TRBV7-9 and TRBJ2-5; 9 positions match TRBD2. After removal of 5 bases from V and 3 bases from J, the junction contained 4 bases not matched to a gene. CDR3 length: 14 amino acids. From germline, CDR1 is SEHNR and CDR2 FQNEAQ (reference sequence). CDR3 loop: CASSPSSGKETQYF. The CDR3 DNA follows: TGTGCCAGCAGCCCATCTAGCGGGAAAGAGACCCAGTACTTC.

This clonotype was seen more than once but under ten times. The rearrangement joins TRBV28 to TRBJ2-1; 8 nucleotides agree with TRBD1. Losses at the gene ends were 4 bases for V and 8 bases for J; bases not matched to a gene: 13. Germline V gene data show CDR1 as MDHEN and CDR2 as SYDVKM. The CDR3 sequence is 16 residues long. The CDR3 coding sequence is TGTGCCAGCAGTTCTACCGGGACAGGCACTTTTTATGAGCAGTTCTTC. Its translation: CASSSTGTGTFYEQFF. The full variable domain, with the rest looked up from reference TRBV28 and TRBJ2-1, is DVKVTQSSRYLVKRTGEKVFLECVQDMDHENMFWYRQDPGLGLRLIYFSYDVKMKEKGDIPEGYSVSREKKERFSLILESASTNQTSMYLCASSSTGTGTFYEQFFGPGTRLTVL.

The sample holds a few counts of this clonotype. The V call is TRBV4-3, the J call TRBJ2-2; a possible D gene is TRBD2 (5 bases). Trimming shortened V by 4 bases and J by 1 base, and 16 bases separated the two germline ends. Germline CDR1 reads LGHNA; CDR2 reads YSLEER. This CDR3 comprises 17 residues. CDR3 in DNA: TGCGCCAGCAGCCCCCTACCTGCGGGTAGGAACACCGGGGAGCTGTTTTTT. Translating gives CASSPLPAGRNTGELFF.

This clonotype has more than one count but fewer than ten. V gene TRBV9 combines with J gene TRBJ2-2; tentatively, D is TRBD1 (5 bases). CDR3 length: 15 amino acids. V was shortened by 1 base and J by 0 bases, with 7 bases between the two germline ends. Per germline, CDR1 SGDLS and CDR2 YYNGEE. CDR3 sequence (DNA): TGTGCCAGCAGCGTACAGGGTACGAACACCGGGGAGCTGTTTTTT. Its protein product is CASSVQGTNTGELFF.

The sample holds one count of this clonotype. V usage is TRBV20-1 and J usage is TRBJ2-5; D unclear. CDR1 is DFQATT and CDR2 is SNEGSKA in the germline V gene (reference sequence). The CDR3 spans 11 residues. Trimming removed 0 bases from V and 11 bases from J, with 10 bases in between. Here the CDR3 DNA reads TGCAGTGCTAGAGAAGCAGGTGAGCAGTACTTC. It translates to CSAREAGEQYF.

The chain uses TRBV7-2 and TRBJ2-6; no firm D call. There are 17 residues in the CDR3. Germline-derived CDR1 and CDR2 are SGHTA and FQGNSA. Trimming stripped 3 bases from V and 3 bases from J, with 15 bases between. Here the CDR3 reads CASSFGDIPLGANVLTF. As DNA, the CDR3 is TGTGCCAGCAGCTTTGGGGATATCCCCCTTGGGGCCAACGTCCTGACTTTC.

This chain connects TRBV27 to TRBJ2-2; 11 nucleotides agree with TRBD1. Losses at the gene ends were 5 bases for V and 7 bases for J; bases not matched to a gene: 9. The CDR3 contains 16 residues. Germline values: CDR1 MNHEY, CDR2 SMNVEV (reference sequence). This CDR3 is CASSELLGQGVGELFF. For the CDR3, the DNA is TGTGCCAGCAGTGAACTACTGGGACAGGGGGTCGGGGAGCTGTTTTTT.

This chain uses TRBV6-1 with TRBJ2-2; no clear D. Germline V gene data show CDR1 as MNHNS and CDR2 as SASEGT. With 4 bases removed from V and 6 bases from J, the gap between germline ends came to 0 bases. This CDR3 is 10 amino acids long. CDR3 amino acids: CASSAGELFF. The CDR3 coding sequence is TGTGCCAGCAGTGCCGGGGAGCTGTTTTTT.